These 20 T cell receptor beta chains were all obtained from the same sample, sequenced in a study of shared clonotypes between healthy human individuals. Sequencing used immunoSEQ multiplex PCR; TCRdb keeps in-frame clones, though not all of them. This table holds 2 million to 2.5 million clones, around 93% found once. The material sequenced was naive CD4+ T cells from PBMCs. Subset denoted: CD45RA+ positively selected. All receptors come from a man between 18 and 29 years old in good health. Some clones in this sample may be carry-over from other donors' samples.

With respect to this clone: This same CDR3 is encoded by further DNA sequences in the sample. The chain uses TRBV7-3 and TRBJ2-1; D gene unclear. The germline V and J ends were trimmed by 2 bases and 5 bases, with 10 bases remaining between them. The CDR3 covers 14 residues. CDR1 is SGHTA, CDR2 FQGTGA, per germline. The CDR3 region has the DNA TGTGCCAGCAGCTTAGGTACCACTAACAATGAGCAGTTCTTC. Encoded protein: CASSLGTTNNEQFF.

This chain joins TRBV2 and TRBJ2-7, with a possible D match to TRBD1 (5 bases). CDR3 size: 13 residues. The germline CDR1 and CDR2 sequences are SNHLY and FYNNEI. V was clipped by 5 bases and J by 5 bases, with 13 bases between them. The chain's CDR3 is CASSSRLGHEQYF. The CDR3 DNA follows: TGTGCCAGCAGTTCCAGGCTGGGGCACGAGCAGTACTTC.

This chain joins TRBV28 and TRBJ1-3, with D tentatively TRBD1 (6 bases). Germline CDR1 MDHEN, CDR2 SYDVKM. The V end was cut by 1 base, the J end by 4 bases, with 14 bases between. CDR3 length: 16 residues. The CDR3 nucleotides read TGTGCCAGCAGTTTATCGACAGGAACGGTGGGAAACACCATATATTTT. Amino acids: CASSLSTGTVGNTIYF.

V and J are TRBV7-9 and TRBJ2-2; D is undetermined. V lost 5 bases, J lost 5 bases, and 15 bases lay in between. Germline V gene lookup returns CDR1 SEHNR and CDR2 FQNEAQ (reference sequence). This CDR3 has 15 amino acids. CDR3 coding DNA: TGTGCCAGCAGCCCCCGCCGTGATGAAACCGGGGAGCTGTTTTTT. Its translation: CASSPRRDETGELFF.

CDR3 residues: CASSQLTGMNTEAFF. The CDR3, as DNA: TGCGCCAGCAGCCAATTGACCGGTATGAACACTGAAGCTTTCTTT. The J gene is TRBJ1-1, the V gene TRBV5-1; D not certain. The V and J ends lost 4 bases and 0 bases respectively, with 13 bases between them. This CDR3 has 15 amino acids. Germline CDR1 reads SGHRS; CDR2 reads YFSETQ.

This clone was recorded once. This chain joins TRBV7-3 and TRBJ2-3, with D possibly matching TRBD2 (6 bases). V shed 0 bases and J shed 4 bases, with 11 bases lying between them. Germline V gives CDR1 SGHTA, CDR2 FQGTGA. The CDR3 covers 15 residues. CDR3 bases: TGTGCCAGCAGCTTAACTAGCGGTGTCCCAGATACGCAGTATTTT. It specifies CASSLTSGVPDTQYF.

Regarding this clone: The sample carries other DNA sequences with the same CDR3. This chain joins TRBV30 and TRBJ2-5, with TRBD2 identical over 12 bases. CDR1 is GTSNPN, CDR2 SVGIG, per germline (reference sequence). Trimming removed 0 bases from V and 2 bases from J; junction bases left unmatched: 1. The CDR3 contains 15 residues. The CDR3 loop is CAWSVGTSGQETQYF. The CDR3 coding sequence is TGTGCCTGGAGTGTGGGGACTAGCGGGCAAGAGACCCAGTACTTC.

The genes are TRBV27 and TRBJ2-3; tentatively, D is TRBD2 (5 bases). This CDR3 is built from 16 residues. Germline CDR1 MNHEY, CDR2 SMNVEV (reference sequence). Trimming left V 3 bases short and J 2 bases short, with 15 bases between. Here the CDR3 reads CASSFSMREPTDTQYF. CDR3 sequence (DNA): TGTGCCAGCAGTTTTTCTATGAGGGAGCCCACAGATACGCAGTATTTT.

Details on this clone: In the same sample, other DNA sequences code for this CDR3. The chain joins TRBV29-1 to TRBJ1-4; D remains unclear. Germline-derived CDR1 and CDR2 are SQVTM and ANQGSEA. The ends were cut back, 4 bases at V and 0 bases at J, with 9 bases in the middle. The CDR3 totals 14 residues. The CDR3 DNA follows: TGCAGCGTTGCGGAGACCGCAACTAATGAAAAACTGTTTTTT. Translated: CSVAETATNEKLFF.

The chain links TRBV28 to TRBJ1-5, with D uncertain. Looked up from germline, CDR1 is MDHEN and CDR2 is SYDVKM. With 4 bases removed from V and 5 bases from J, the gap between germline ends came to 6 bases. The CDR3 has 12 amino acids. The CDR3 loop reads CASSSQDQPQHF. The CDR3 coding sequence is TGTGCCAGCAGTTCTCAGGATCAGCCCCAGCATTTT.

This chain uses TRBV2 with TRBJ2-3; TRBD2 matches at 15 bases. This CDR3 has 17 amino acids. Germline CDR1 and CDR2: SNHLY and FYNNEI. V gave up 6 bases and J gave up 5 bases; unmatched junction bases: 9. CDR3 region: CASRLGLAGGPVDTQYF. Here the CDR3 DNA reads TGTGCCAGCAGGCTCGGACTAGCGGGAGGGCCAGTAGATACGCAGTATTTT.

This chain joins TRBV15 and TRBJ2-7; D not certain. This CDR3 has 13 residues. The germline V gene has CDR1 LNHNV and CDR2 YYDKDF (reference sequence). Trimming cost V 0 bases and J 3 bases, with 6 bases left between them. The CDR3 sequence: CATSRESSYEQYF. The CDR3 region has the DNA TGTGCCACCAGCAGAGAATCCAGCTACGAGCAGTACTTC.

DNA for the CDR3: TGTGCCAGTAGGGGAACCGGGCCGCCTAGCTCTGGAAACACCATATATTTT. It translates to CASRGTGPPSSGNTIYF. The rearrangement links TRBV19 to TRBJ1-3; D remains ambiguous. The CDR3 has 17 residues. Trimming shortened V by 6 bases and J by 0 bases, and 18 bases separated the two germline ends. Germline CDR1 LNHDA, CDR2 SQIVND (reference sequence).

CDR3 nucleotides: TGTGCCAGCACCGGCGGGTCCTACGAGCAGTACTTC. This codes for CASTGGSYEQYF. V gene TRBV27 combines with J gene TRBJ2-7; possible D gene TRBD2, 5 bases. Trimming stripped 7 bases from V and 1 base from J, with 8 bases between. The germline V gene has CDR1 MNHEY and CDR2 SMNVEV (reference sequence). The CDR3 runs 12 residues.

The chain couples TRBV27 to TRBJ2-3; a weak D match, TRBD2 (6 bases). The V end was cut by 6 bases, the J end by 2 bases, with 12 bases between. The CDR3 has 14 amino acids. From germline, CDR1 is MNHEY and CDR2 SMNVEV (reference sequence). CDR3 loop: CASRRLEYTDTQYF. In nucleotides, the CDR3 is TGTGCCAGCAGGCGACTAGAGTACACAGATACGCAGTATTTT.

This chain uses TRBV15 with TRBJ2-2, with TRBD1 matching 7 bases. The CDR3 spans 17 residues. The V gene end was trimmed by 6 bases and the J gene end by 1 base; junction bases not matched to a gene: 11. Germline V gene lookup returns CDR1 LNHNV and CDR2 YYDKDF (reference sequence). Here the CDR3 DNA reads TGTGCCACCAGGAGGGCCTCCGGGACAGTGAACACCGGGGAGCTGTTTTTT. Its translation: CATRRASGTVNTGELFF. The full variable domain, its missing parts supplied by reference TRBV15 and TRBJ2-2, is DAMVIQNPRYQVTQFGKPVTLSCSQTLNHNVMYWYQQKSSQAPKLLFHYYDKDFNNEADTPDNFQSRRPNTSFCFLDIRSPGLGDTAMYLCATRRASGTVNTGELFFGEGSRLTVL.

The chain joins TRBV21-1 to TRBJ1-5; the D call in the table, TRBD1, was not verified against the DNA. TRBV21-1 is a pseudogene segment. The CDR3 length is 17 residues. CDR3 residues: CASSKGTRLRSNQPQHF. The CDR3 coding sequence is TGTGCCAGCAGCAAAGGGACACGCTTGAGAAGCAATCAGCCCCAGCATTTT.

The chain combines TRBV19 with TRBJ1-2; a weak D match, TRBD1 (6 bases). Trimming took 5 bases from V and 2 from J, leaving 15 bases between them. The CDR3 spans 15 residues. Germline lookup yields CDR1 LNHDA and CDR2 SQIVND (reference sequence). The CDR3 protein is CASSSGQGRNYGYTF. The CDR3 DNA sequence: TGTGCCAGTAGTTCCGGGCAGGGGAGGAACTATGGCTACACCTTC. The entire variable domain, with the rest obtained from reference TRBV19 and TRBJ1-2, is as follows: DGGITQSPKYLFRKEGQNVTLSCEQNLNHDAMYWYRQDPGQGLRLIYYSQIVNDFQKGDIAEGYSVSREKKESFPLTVTSAQKNPTAFYLCASSSGQGRNYGYTFGSGTRLTVV.

This clone appeared a single time. The rearrangement uses TRBV7-2 and TRBJ2-2, with a possible D match to TRBD2 (6 bases). The CDR3 is made up of 16 amino acids. Germline-derived CDR1 and CDR2 are SGHTA and FQGNSA. The V and J ends lost 3 bases and 9 bases respectively, with 20 bases between them. The CDR3 nucleotides read TGTGCCAGCAGCTTTGATGGCGGGACTCGGGGCAGGGAGCTGTTTTTT. This codes for CASSFDGGTRGRELFF.

The rearrangement uses TRBV11-2 and TRBJ2-7; D gene unclear. Germline V gene sequence: CDR1 SGHAT, CDR2 FQNNGV. The CDR3 consists of 13 residues. V was pared by 5 bases and J by 2 bases, with 10 bases between. The CDR3 nucleotides read TGTGCCAGCAGCACCGACCTGGCCTACGAGCAGTACTTC. Translated, it gives CASSTDLAYEQYF.